This TCR beta chain appears in the sequencing data of a study of cytomegalovirus exposure and HLA in healthy donors. Study in general: Later analysis reported that the 120 or so validation repertoires shared the platform of the approximately 670 first-cohort repertoires. General study findings and limits: Despite most TCR sequences being rare, some public TCRs occurred in many donors. Diagnosis of cytomegalovirus status made by the classifier reportedly showed high specificity and sensitivity.

The V end was cut by 0 bases, the J end by 4 bases, with 15 bases between. Germline CDR1 is SQVTM and CDR2 is ANQGSEA. The CDR3 loop spans 15 amino acids. Using immunoSEQ multiplex PCR, the repertoire was profiled, and TCRdb retains in-frame clones only, with some absent. The table records 68,000 or so clones, roughly 96% of them present only once. Note on this clone: What it recognizes is unknown.

This clonotype originated in a man younger than 35 in good health and CMV-seronegative. The sequencing input was PBMCs. The J gene is TRBJ1-2, the V gene TRBV29-1; D possibly corresponds to TRBD1 (6 bases). CDR3 sequence (DNA): TGCAGCGTTGAAGATCAGGGCAGGGGTGGCTATGGCTACACCTTC. Translated, it gives CSVEDQGRGGYGYTF.